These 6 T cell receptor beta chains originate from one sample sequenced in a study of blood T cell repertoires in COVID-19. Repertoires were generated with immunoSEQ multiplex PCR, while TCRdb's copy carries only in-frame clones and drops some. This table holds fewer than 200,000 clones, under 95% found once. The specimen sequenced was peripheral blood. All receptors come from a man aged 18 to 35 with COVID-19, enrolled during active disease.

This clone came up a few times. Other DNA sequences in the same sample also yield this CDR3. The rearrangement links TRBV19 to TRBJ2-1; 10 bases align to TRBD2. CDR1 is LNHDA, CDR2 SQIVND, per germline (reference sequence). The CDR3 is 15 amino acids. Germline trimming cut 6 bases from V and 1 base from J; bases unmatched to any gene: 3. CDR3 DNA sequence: TGTGCCAGTAGGACTAGCGGGCCATCCTACAATGAGCAGTTCTTC. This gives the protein CASRTSGPSYNEQFF.

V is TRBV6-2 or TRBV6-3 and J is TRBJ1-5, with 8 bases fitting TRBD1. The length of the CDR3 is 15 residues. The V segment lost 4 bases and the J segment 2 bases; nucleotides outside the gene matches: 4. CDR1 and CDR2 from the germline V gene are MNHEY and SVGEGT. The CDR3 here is CASSSRGQGNQPQHF. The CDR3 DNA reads TGTGCCAGCAGTTCTAGGGGACAGGGCAATCAGCCCCAGCATTTT.

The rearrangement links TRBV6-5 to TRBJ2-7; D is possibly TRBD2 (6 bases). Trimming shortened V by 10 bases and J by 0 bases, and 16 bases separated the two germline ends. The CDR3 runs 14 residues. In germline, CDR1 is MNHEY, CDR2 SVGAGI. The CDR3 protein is CATLRDFTSYEQYF. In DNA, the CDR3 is TGTGCCACTCTACGGGACTTTACCTCCTACGAGCAGTACTTC.

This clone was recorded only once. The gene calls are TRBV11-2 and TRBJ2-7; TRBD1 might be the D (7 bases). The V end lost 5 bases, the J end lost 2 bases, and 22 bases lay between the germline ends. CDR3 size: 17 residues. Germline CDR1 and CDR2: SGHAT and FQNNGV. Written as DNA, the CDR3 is TGTGCCAGCAGCCCCCGCCCCAGGGGGGCTTACGCCTACGAGCAGTACTTC. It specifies CASSPRPRGAYAYEQYF.

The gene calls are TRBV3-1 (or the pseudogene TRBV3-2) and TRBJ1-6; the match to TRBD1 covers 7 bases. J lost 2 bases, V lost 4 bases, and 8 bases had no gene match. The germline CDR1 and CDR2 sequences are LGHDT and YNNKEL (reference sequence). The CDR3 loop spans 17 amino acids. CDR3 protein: CASSPEGQTAYNSPLHF. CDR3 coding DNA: TGTGCCAGCAGCCCAGAGGGACAGACGGCCTATAATTCACCCCTCCACTTT.

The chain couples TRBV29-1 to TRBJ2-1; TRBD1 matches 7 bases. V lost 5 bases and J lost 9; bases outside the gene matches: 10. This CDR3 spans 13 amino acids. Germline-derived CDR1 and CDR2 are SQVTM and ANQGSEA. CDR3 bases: TGCAGCGTTTATCGGGACAGCACTGGTGAGCAGTTCTTC. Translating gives CSVYRDSTGEQFF.